This T cell receptor (beta chain) was identified during a study of T cell clonality in common variable immunodeficiency. Study observations and caveats: Common variable immunodeficiency TCR beta sequences reportedly had fewer deletions and N-nucleotide insertions.

This clone was observed at least ten times. Its target is unknown. All CVID subjects were on immunoglobulin replacement for at least one year. No CVID subject was ill or on immunomodulatory drugs when sampled. Sequencing input was equivalent genomic DNA from CVID and controls. TCRdb keeps only in-frame clones here, not all; method: immunoSEQ multiplex PCR. This repertoire holds some 19,000 clones, and none appear only once. Sample: peripheral blood mononuclear cells. This receptor was identified in a human donor with common variable immunodeficiency.

The CDR3 sequence: CASSPELDRAETQYF. The CDR3 bases that were read are TGTGCCAGCTCCCCAGAACTAGACAGGGCGGAGACC. The chain combines TRBV18 with TRBJ2-5, with 7 bases aligning to TRBD1. The CDR3 goes on 3 residues after the read ends, and that part is filled in from the germline J gene. Germline lookup yields CDR1 KGHSH and CDR2 LQKENI. Germline trimming cut 6 bases from V and 5 bases from J; bases unmatched to any gene: 12. The CDR3 has 15 amino acids. Based on the CDR3 plus reference TRBV18 and TRBJ2-5, the full variable domain is NAGVMQNPRHLVRRRGQEARLRCSPMKGHSHVYWYRQLPEEGLKFMVYLQKENIIDESGMPKERFSAEFPKEGPSILRIQQVVRGDSAAYFCASSPELDRAETQYFGPGTRLLVL.